What follows are 18 T cell receptor beta chains derived from one specimen sequenced in a study of blood T cell repertoires in COVID-19. Repertoires were generated with immunoSEQ multiplex PCR, while TCRdb's copy carries only in-frame clones and drops some. The sample carries 95,000 to 100,000 clones, under 85% recorded once. The sequencing input was peripheral blood. Receptor source: a human donor in a cohort sampled during active COVID-19.

The CDR3 nucleotides are TGTGCCAGCAGGCCGACAGGGTTTTTCTATGGCTACACCTTC. Protein: CASRPTGFFYGYTF. The chain links TRBV25-1 to TRBJ1-2, with 7 bases that match TRBD1. Trimming cost V 6 bases and J 4 bases; bases outside gene matches: 8. CDR1 MGHDK and CDR2 SYGVNS come from the germline V gene. The CDR3 totals 14 residues.

Turning to this clone: The junction departs from germline at one end; a sequencing error may be responsible. The chain recombines TRBV6-2 or TRBV6-3 with TRBJ2-6; TRBD1 aligns across 7 bases. The CDR3 totals 17 residues. The germline gives CDR1 MNHEY, CDR2 SVGEGT. CDR3 nucleotides: TGTGCCAGCAGTTATGGGACAGTACTTGCTGGAGCCAACGTCCTGACTTTC. It is translated as CASSYGTVLAGANVLTF.

The chain employs TRBV18 and TRBJ2-3, with 7 bases aligning to TRBD1. Germline V gives CDR1 KGHSH, CDR2 LQKENI. The ends lost 6 bases at V and 0 bases at J; junction bases unmatched: 9. This CDR3 is 16 amino acids long. CDR3 region: CASSPKGQISTDTQYF. CDR3 nucleotide sequence: TGTGCCAGCTCCCCAAAGGGACAGATTAGCACAGATACGCAGTATTTT.

This clone was seen only a few times. This chain uses TRBV5-5 with TRBJ1-6, with 7 bases lining up with TRBD1. The V segment lost 0 bases and the J segment 10 bases; nucleotides outside the gene matches: 7. Germline CDR1 SGHKS, CDR2 YYEKEE (reference sequence). The CDR3 covers 15 residues. The CDR3 sequence is CASSLVPGGVSPLHF. As DNA, the CDR3 is TGTGCCAGCAGCTTGGTTCCAGGGGGTGTCTCACCCCTCCACTTT.

Only a few counts were recorded for this clone. The V call is TRBV5-1, the J call TRBJ2-2; D is perhaps TRBD2 (6 bases). Trimming cost V 4 bases and J 8 bases, with 18 bases left between them. The CDR3 loop spans 15 amino acids. The germline CDR1 and CDR2 sequences are SGHRS and YFSETQ. CDR3 sequence (DNA): TGCGCCAGCAGCAGCCGGGACTTGGGAATGGGGGAGCTGTTTTTT. Amino acids: CASSSRDLGMGELFF.

The rearrangement joins TRBV5-1 to TRBJ2-2; perhaps TRBD2 as D (6 bases). Per germline, CDR1 SGHRS and CDR2 YFSETQ. The CDR3 is made up of 16 amino acids. V was clipped by 2 bases and J by 1 base, with 12 bases between them. DNA of the CDR3: TGCGCCAGCAGCTTTAGGTCGGGGGAGAACACCGGGGAGCTGTTTTTT. Its protein product is CASSFRSGENTGELFF.

The J gene is TRBJ1-3, the V gene TRBV6-4; a weak D match, TRBD1 (6 bases). The CDR3 is made up of 18 amino acids. Germline lookup yields CDR1 MRHNA and CDR2 SNTAGT. Trimming cost V 2 bases and J 4 bases, with 21 bases left between them. CDR3 sequence reads: CASSDNPLPGQRGNTIYF. The CDR3 nucleotides read TGTGCCAGCAGTGACAACCCCCTTCCGGGACAACGGGGAAACACCATATATTTT.

J is TRBJ2-3 and V is TRBV19; 12 positions match TRBD2. CDR3 size: 16 residues. Germline-derived CDR1 and CDR2 are LNHDA and SQIVND (reference sequence). The V gene end was trimmed by 5 bases and the J gene end by 0 bases; junction bases not matched to a gene: 3. The CDR3 DNA is TGTGCCAGTAGTTACCTAGCGGGAGGGAGCACAGATACGCAGTATTTT. Amino acids: CASSYLAGGSTDTQYF.

The chain uses TRBV5-4 and TRBJ1-1; 9 bases map to TRBD1. Germline assignment: CDR1 SGHNT and CDR2 YYREEE (reference sequence). After removal of 4 bases from V and 2 bases from J, the junction contained 9 bases not matched to a gene. The CDR3 totals 16 residues. CDR3 DNA: TGTGCCAGCAGCCCGGGACAGGGTATCCTCAACACTGAAGCTTTCTTT. It yields the protein CASSPGQGILNTEAFF.

The chain recombines TRBV18 with TRBJ2-2; 10 nucleotides match TRBD1. The V segment lost 0 bases and the J segment 6 bases; nucleotides outside the gene matches: 1. The CDR3 has 15 amino acids. Germline CDR1 reads KGHSH; CDR2 reads LQKENI. The CDR3 loop is CASSPPGTGAGELFF. The CDR3 nucleotides read TGTGCCAGCTCACCACCCGGGACAGGGGCCGGGGAGCTGTTTTTT.

The chain recombines TRBV27 with TRBJ2-2, with D possibly being TRBD1 (5 bases). CDR1 and CDR2 (germline): MNHEY, SMNVEV (reference sequence). This CDR3 region has 15 residues. The germline V and J ends were trimmed by 3 bases and 0 bases, with 8 bases remaining between them. This chain's CDR3 is CASSFWTTNTGELFF. The CDR3 coding sequence is TGTGCCAGCAGTTTTTGGACAACGAACACCGGGGAGCTGTTTTTT.

The V call is TRBV4-1, the J call TRBJ2-5; the match to TRBD2 covers 11 bases. Germline V lookup: CDR1 MGHRA, CDR2 YSYEKL. CDR3 length: 17 amino acids. V trimming: 3 bases; J trimming: 5 bases; junction bases outside the gene matches: 11. In nucleotides, the CDR3 is TGCGCCAGCAGCCAGCAACTAGCGGGAGAAAGAGGGGAGACCCAGTACTTC. This codes for CASSQQLAGERGETQYF.

This chain connects TRBV5-4 to TRBJ2-1; 12 bases agree with TRBD2. Looked up from germline, CDR1 is SGHNT and CDR2 is YYREEE (reference sequence). This CDR3 is 15 amino acids long. V trimming: 3 bases; J trimming: 7 bases; junction bases outside the gene matches: 5. The CDR3 is CASSSTSGRGNEQFF. The DNA of the CDR3 is TGTGCCAGCAGCTCGACTAGCGGGAGAGGGAATGAGCAGTTCTTC.

The chain links TRBV11-3 to TRBJ2-1; TRBD2 matches at 13 bases. With 0 bases clipped from V and 6 bases from J, the junction kept 8 bases outside the gene matches. The CDR3 runs 18 residues. Germline CDR1 reads SGHNT; CDR2 reads YENEEA. The CDR3 reads CASSLELGLAGASNEQFF. The DNA for the CDR3 is TGTGCCAGCAGCTTAGAATTAGGACTAGCGGGAGCTAGCAATGAGCAGTTCTTC.

V is TRBV7-9 and J is TRBJ1-6; 7 bases match TRBD1. The trim removed 5 bases at V and 9 bases at J, leaving 10 bases unmatched. CDR3 length: 15 residues. CDR1 SEHNR and CDR2 FQNEAQ come from the germline V gene (reference sequence). The CDR3 DNA follows: TGTGCCAGCAGCCTTGCCACAGGGGCATTTTCACCCCTCCACTTT. It specifies CASSLATGAFSPLHF.

The chain joins TRBV3-1 (or the pseudogene TRBV3-2) to TRBJ2-1; D possibly corresponds to TRBD1 (6 bases). V was trimmed by 1 base and J by 6 bases, leaving 13 bases between them. CDR3 length: 15 amino acids. CDR1 is LGHDT and CDR2 is YNNKEL in the germline V gene (reference sequence). The CDR3 nucleotides are TGTGCCAGCAGCCAAGTAACACAGGGTACCAATGAGCAGTTCTTC. Protein: CASSQVTQGTNEQFF.

V gene TRBV28 combines with J gene TRBJ2-5, with 8 bases fitting TRBD2. CDR1 MDHEN and CDR2 SYDVKM come from the germline V gene. The CDR3 runs 19 residues. The J segment lost 6 bases and the V segment lost 4 bases, leaving 22 bases of the junction unmatched. The CDR3: CASSSPTAGGPDRRKTQYF. CDR3 nucleotide sequence: TGTGCCAGCAGTTCCCCCACGGCGGGAGGCCCCGATAGAAGAAAGACCCAGTACTTC.

The chain carries TRBV5-1 and TRBJ2-7; the D is unclear. This CDR3 has 16 residues. V dropped 4 bases and J dropped 2 bases, with 19 bases sitting between them. Germline CDR1 and CDR2: SGHRS and YFSETQ. CDR3 residues: CASSPSIVVTTYEQYF. CDR3 DNA sequence: TGCGCCAGCAGCCCGTCCATTGTTGTAACAACCTACGAGCAGTACTTC.